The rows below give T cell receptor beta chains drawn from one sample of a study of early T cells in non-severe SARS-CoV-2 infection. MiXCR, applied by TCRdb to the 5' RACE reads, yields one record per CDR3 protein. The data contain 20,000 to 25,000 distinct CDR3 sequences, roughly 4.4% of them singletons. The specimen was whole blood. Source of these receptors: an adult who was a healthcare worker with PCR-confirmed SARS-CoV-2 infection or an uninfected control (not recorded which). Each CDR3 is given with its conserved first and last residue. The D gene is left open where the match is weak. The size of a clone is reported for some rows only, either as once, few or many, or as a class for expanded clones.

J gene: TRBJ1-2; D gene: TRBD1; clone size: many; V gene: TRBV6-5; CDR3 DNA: TGTGCCAGCAGTTACATCCGGACAGGGGGCAACTATGGCTACACCTTC; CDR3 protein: CASSYIRTGGNYGYTF
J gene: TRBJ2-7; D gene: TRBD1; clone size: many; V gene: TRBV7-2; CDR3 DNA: TGTGCCAGCAGCGGGACAGGGGTGTACGAGCAGTACTTC; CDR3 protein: CASSGTGVYEQYF
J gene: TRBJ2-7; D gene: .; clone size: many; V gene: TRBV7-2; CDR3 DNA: TGTGCCAGCAGTACAGAATCCTACGAGCAGTACTTC; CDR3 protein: CASSTESYEQYF
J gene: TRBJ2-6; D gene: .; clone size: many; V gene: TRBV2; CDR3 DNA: TGTGCCAGCATGCCCCCGGGCACAGGGAGGTCTGGGGCCAACGTCCTGACTTTC; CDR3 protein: CASMPPGTGRSGANVLTF
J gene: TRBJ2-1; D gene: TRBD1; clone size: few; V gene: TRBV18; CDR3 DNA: TGTGCCAGCTCTCGGACAGGTCCCGTTCCGTTCTTC; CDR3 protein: CASSRTGPVPFF
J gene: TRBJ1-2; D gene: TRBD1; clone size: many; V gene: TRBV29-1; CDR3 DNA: TGCAGCGTTGAAGCCCCGGGACAGGGGGTTGGCTACACCTTC; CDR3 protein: CSVEAPGQGVGYTF
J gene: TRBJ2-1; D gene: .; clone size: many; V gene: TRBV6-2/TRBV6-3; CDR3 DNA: TGTGCCAGCAGTCCCGATGATACCCACAATGAGCAGTTCTTC; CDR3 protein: CASSPDDTHNEQFF
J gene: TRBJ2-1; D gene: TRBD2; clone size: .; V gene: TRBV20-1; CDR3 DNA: TGCAGTGCTAGACCTAGCGGGAGGGCCGGGGATGAGCAGTTCTTC; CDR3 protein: CSARPSGRAGDEQFF
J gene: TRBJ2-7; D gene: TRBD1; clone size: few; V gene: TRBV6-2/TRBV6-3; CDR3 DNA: TGTGCCAGCAGTCCCCCAGGGACAGGGTCCTACGAGCAGTACTTC; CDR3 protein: CASSPPGTGSYEQYF
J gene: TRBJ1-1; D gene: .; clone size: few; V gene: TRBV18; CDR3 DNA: TGTGCCAGCTCACCTTCAGGGGCTGAAGCTTTCTTT; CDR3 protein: CASSPSGAEAFF
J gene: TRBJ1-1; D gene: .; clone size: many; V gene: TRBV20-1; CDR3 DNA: TGCAGTGCCTGGGATAGGGGCACTGAAGCTTTCTTT; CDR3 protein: CSAWDRGTEAFF
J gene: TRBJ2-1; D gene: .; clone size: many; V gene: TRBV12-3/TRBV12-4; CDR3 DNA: TGTGCCAGCAGTTTTAGGGGGGGCGCCCCGTCCTACAATGAGCAGTTCTTC; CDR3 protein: CASSFRGGAPSYNEQFF
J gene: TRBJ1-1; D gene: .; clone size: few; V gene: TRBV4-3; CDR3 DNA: TGCGCCAGCAGCCAAGATCGAGTTGGTTACACTGAAGCTTTCTTT; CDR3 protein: CASSQDRVGYTEAFF
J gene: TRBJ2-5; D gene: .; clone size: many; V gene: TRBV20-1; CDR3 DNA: TGCAGTGCCACTCGGGGTTCCGCTCTCCAAGAGACCCAGTACTTC; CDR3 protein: CSATRGSALQETQYF
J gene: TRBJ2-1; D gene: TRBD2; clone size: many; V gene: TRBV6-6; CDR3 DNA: TGTGCCAGCAGTTACTCCCCCCCTACTAGCGGGCTATACAATGAGCAGTTCTTC; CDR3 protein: CASSYSPPTSGLYNEQFF
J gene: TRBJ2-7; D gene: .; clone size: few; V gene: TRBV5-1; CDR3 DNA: TGCGCCAGCAGCTTGGGGGCCTCTACTTCCTACGAGCAGTACTTC; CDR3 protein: CASSLGASTSYEQYF
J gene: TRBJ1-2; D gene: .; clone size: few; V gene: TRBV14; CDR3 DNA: TGTGCCAGCAGCCATGGGGGGATGGTCTATGGCTACACCTTC; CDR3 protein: CASSHGGMVYGYTF
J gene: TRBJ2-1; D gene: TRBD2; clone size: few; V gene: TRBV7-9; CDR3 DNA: TGTGCCAGCACCCGACTAGCGGGACCTCAGTTCTTC; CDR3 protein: CASTRLAGPQFF
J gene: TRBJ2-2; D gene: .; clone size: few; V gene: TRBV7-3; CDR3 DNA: TGTGCCAGCAGCCCCGCAAGCAGGGTGGCCGGGGAGCTGTTTTTT; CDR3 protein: CASSPASRVAGELFF
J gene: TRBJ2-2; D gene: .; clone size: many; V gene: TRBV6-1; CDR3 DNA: TGTGCCAGCAGCAGACGGAGTAGCAGTACCGGGGAGCTGTTTTTT; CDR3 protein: CASSRRSSSTGELFF
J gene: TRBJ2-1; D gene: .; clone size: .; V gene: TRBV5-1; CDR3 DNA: TGCGCCAGCAGCCCCGGGGCCTTCTTCTGGGATGAGCAGTTCTTC; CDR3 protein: CASSPGAFFWDEQFF
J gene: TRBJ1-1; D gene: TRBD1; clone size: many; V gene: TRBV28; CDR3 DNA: TGTGCCAGCAGTTCCCCAATAAGACGGGACAGGGAGGGAACTGAAGCTTTCTTT; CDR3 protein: CASSSPIRRDREGTEAFF
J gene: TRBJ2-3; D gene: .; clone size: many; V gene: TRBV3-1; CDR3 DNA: TGTGCCAGCGGACGGGACGTGGGGCAGGGGGATACGCAGTATTTT; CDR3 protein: CASGRDVGQGDTQYF
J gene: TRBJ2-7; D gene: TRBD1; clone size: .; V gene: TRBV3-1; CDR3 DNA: TGTGCCAGCAGCCCTAGGGAACAGGGGGGACGGCAGTACTTC; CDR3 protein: CASSPREQGGRQYF
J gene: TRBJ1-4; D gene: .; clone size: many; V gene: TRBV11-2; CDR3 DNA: TGTGCCAGCAGCCCCGGGATTGTAACTAATGAAAAACTGTTTTTT; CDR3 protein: CASSPGIVTNEKLFF
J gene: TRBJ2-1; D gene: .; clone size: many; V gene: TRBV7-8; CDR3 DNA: TGTGCCAGCAGCTTAGTTCGCCCTGGCCTAGCGCTGGATCACTACTACAATGAGCAGTTCTTC; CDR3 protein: CASSLVRPGLALDHYYNEQFF
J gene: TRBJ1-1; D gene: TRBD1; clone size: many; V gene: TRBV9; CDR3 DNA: TGTGCCAGCAGCCCAGGGGGACTTGAAGCTTTCTTT; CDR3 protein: CASSPGGLEAFF
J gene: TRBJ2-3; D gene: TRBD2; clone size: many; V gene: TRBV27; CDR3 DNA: TGTGCCAGCAGTAAGAGGCGGGAGGGTAGCACAGATACGCAGTATTTT; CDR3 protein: CASSKRREGSTDTQYF
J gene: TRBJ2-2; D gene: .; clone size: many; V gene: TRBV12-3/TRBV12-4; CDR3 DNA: TGTGCCAGCAGTCCCCGAGGGGCCGGGGAGCTGTTTTTT; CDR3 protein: CASSPRGAGELFF
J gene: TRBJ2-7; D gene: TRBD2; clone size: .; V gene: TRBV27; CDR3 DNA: TGTGCCAGCAGTTTACCCCCGGGACTAGCGATCCACGAGCAGTACTTC; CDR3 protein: CASSLPPGLAIHEQYF
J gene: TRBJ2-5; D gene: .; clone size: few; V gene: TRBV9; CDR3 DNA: TGTGCCAGCAGCGTAGGTCTTGGGGCGGAGACCCAGTACTTC; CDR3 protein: CASSVGLGAETQYF
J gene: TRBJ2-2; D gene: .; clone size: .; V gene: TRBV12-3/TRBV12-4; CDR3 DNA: TGTGCCAGCAGTTTAAGGGGGGTTTACACCGGGGAGCTGTTTTTT; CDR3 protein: CASSLRGVYTGELFF
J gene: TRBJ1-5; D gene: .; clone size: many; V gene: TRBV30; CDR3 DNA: TGTGCCTGGAGTGTAGGACTGGATCAGCCCCAGCATTTT; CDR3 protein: CAWSVGLDQPQHF
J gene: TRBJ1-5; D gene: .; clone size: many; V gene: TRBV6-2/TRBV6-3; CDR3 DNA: TGTGCCAGGGGTTTGATTGATGAGAAGGACCAGCCCCAGCATTTT; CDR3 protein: CARGLIDEKDQPQHF